This T cell receptor beta chain was observed in a study of T cells in Graves' hyperthyroidism and ophthalmopathy. Researchers took RNA transcripts and amplified the TCR beta CDR3 regions from them. TCR CDR3 regions were first amplified by RT-PCR with HTBI primers. From the multiplex PCR reads, TCRdb called clonotypes with MiXCR, one entry per CDR3 protein. Of fewer than 500,000 distinct CDR3 sequences in the sample, roughly 13% were seen once. This clonotype was seen repeatedly, ten times or more. This CDR3 is built from 12 residues. In germline, CDR1 is SGHTA, CDR2 FQGNSA. V was clipped by 5 bases and J by 5 bases, with 7 bases between them. Patients were aged 18 to 65, had disease duration under 2 months, and had newly diagnosed hyperthyroidism. PBMCs stemmed from around 10 ml fresh peripheral blood.

This clonotype originated in a man aged 25 to 40 with Graves' hyperthyroidism that later progressed to Graves' ophthalmopathy. Sample: blood. The chain is built from TRBV7-2 and TRBJ1-5, with D unresolved. DNA for the CDR3: TGTGCCAGCAGCCGAGCTTATCAGCCCCAGCATTTT. Protein: CASSRAYQPQHF.